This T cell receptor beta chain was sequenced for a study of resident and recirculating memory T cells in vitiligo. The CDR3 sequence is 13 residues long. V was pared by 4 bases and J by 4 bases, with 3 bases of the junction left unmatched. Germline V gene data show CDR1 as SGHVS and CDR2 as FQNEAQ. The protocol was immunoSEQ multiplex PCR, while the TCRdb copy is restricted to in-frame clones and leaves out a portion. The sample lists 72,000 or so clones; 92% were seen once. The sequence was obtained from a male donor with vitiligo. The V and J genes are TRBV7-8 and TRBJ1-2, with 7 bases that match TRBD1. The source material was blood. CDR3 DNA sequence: TGTGCCAGCAGCTCGACAGGGTCCTATGGCTACACCTTC. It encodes CASSSTGSYGYTF.